Given below is one TCR beta chain in context. What antigen it recognizes has not been identified. Base-call qualities are not available, and no considerably larger clone is one nucleotide away. The immunoSEQ Assay, a bias-controlled multiplex PCR, was used to amplify TCRbeta CDR3 regions from genomic DNA. The authors' analysis ran thus. The number of nucleated cells in each sample was estimated by amplification of reference gene primers within the assay. To quantify the absolute abundance of each unique TCRbeta CDR3 rearrangement, sequence reads were collapsed and filtered. For each sample, productive Simpson clonality was calculated as the square root of Simpson's diversity index across productive rearrangements. TCRdb stores this immuneACCESS table with in-frame sequences only. Part of the clones is absent; in the studies checked, under half of the shortfall reflects unresolved V genes, and no reason is known for the rest. Clone size and V and J calls were adopted from that table, with D and trimming inferred from the DNA. In this sample the table shows about 240,000 clones, roughly 80% of which occur a single time. 3.6% of the sample comes from the top ten.

The entry originates in a study of blood T cell repertoires in COVID-19 (TCRdb year 2020). Some background on the complete study: The collaborator samples originated in the United States, Italy and Spain and spanned the acute and convalescent phases of COVID-19. Where available, HLA class I and class II types were taken from metadata supplied by the sample provider and were not determined by assay-based typing. The dataset comprised deeply sampled blood TCRbeta repertoires from subjects exposed to, actively infected with, or recovered from COVID-19. The repertoires were made available in a free public database intended to serve as a resource for research on the immune response to SARS-CoV-2. A de-identified subject ID, COVID-19 status, age in years and sex were almost always included in the sample metadata. Samples were obtained from the ongoing ImmuneRACE study (first 160 participants) and from 1,000 to 1,500 subjects provided by 6 global collaborators. The prospective study material was composed of cDNA or gDNA derived from T cells, B-cell-depleted T cells, or PBMCs.

The paper's findings and limits, for the study overall: The amount of clinical and demographic metadata varied by source and participant and was provided uncurated.

The CDR3 sequence holds 15 residues, the cysteine and phenylalanine included. Only the CDR3 part of the read is kept: 45 bases, read in frame from the first base. V and J lose 4 bases and 0 bases, and a span of 7 bases separates them. From a lookup of the germline V gene, CDR1 and CDR2 are SNHLY and FYNNEI. Participants in the prospective study were aged about 18 to 95 years, lived in approximately 26 United States geographic areas, and enrolled through a virtual design. To assign participants to cohorts, the prospective study relied on clinical history that participants themselves reported in a screening survey and a study questionnaire. Exposed participants had been in contact, within 2 weeks of entering the study, with a person who had a PCR-confirmed or clinician-diagnosed case of COVID-19. In the prospective study, whole blood, serum and a nasopharyngeal or oropharyngeal swab were collected from each participant by mobile phlebotomists. Prospective study participants could optionally give additional blood draws and questionnaires over a roughly 2-month period. Before DNA extraction, blood samples from the prospective study were shipped at room temperature or frozen.

Input material: PBMCs or T cells enriched from blood (not recorded which). This sequence was found in a woman in her forties who had been exposed to COVID-19. In this chain, TRBV2 is recombined with TRBJ1-6; the D gene is not confidently resolved. The nucleotides read TGTGCCAGCAGTGTTTCCAGCTCCTATAATTCACCCCTCCACTTT. Its product reads: CASSVSSSYNSPLHF.